Listed here are 10 T cell receptor beta chains from one sample, sequenced in a study of T cells in Graves' hyperthyroidism and ophthalmopathy (dated by TCRdb to between 2019 and 2020). Library prep was done by multiplex PCR. The sequencing machine was an Illumina HiSeq 2000. TCR beta CDR3 regions were amplified from RNA transcripts. The TCR CDR3 was subjected to a first round of RT-PCR using the HTBI primer set and the Qiagen OneStep RT-PCR kit. TCRdb reworked the public reads: Q25 trimming with fastp, MiXCR clone assembly, productive beta chains retained. Records with the same CDR3 protein are collapsed into one entry carrying the most frequent genes and DNA. The sample profile shows 330,000 or so distinct CDR3 sequences; 15% to 20% of them were found once. The ten largest clones represent around a sixth of the sample. Sequenced input: blood. All receptors derive from a woman aged 40 to 50 with Graves' ophthalmopathy.

This clonotype was seen at least ten times. This chain connects TRBV28 to TRBJ2-5; no definite D call. Looked up from germline, CDR1 is MDHEN and CDR2 is SYDVKM. The CDR3 runs 15 residues. The ends were cut back, 2 bases at V and 4 bases at J, with 14 bases in the middle. The CDR3 DNA follows: TGTGCCAGCAGTTTAAAAACCCCTATGGGAGAGACCCAGTACTTC. Protein product: CASSLKTPMGETQYF.

This clonotype came up many times. The V and J genes are TRBV7-9 and TRBJ2-7, with D possibly TRBD2 on 6 matching bases. Germline CDR1 and CDR2: SEHNR and FQNEAQ (reference sequence). This CDR3 spans 15 amino acids. V gave up 4 bases and J gave up 2 bases, with 15 bases separating them. The DNA for the CDR3 is TGTGCCAGCAGCTCCGATCGGGAGTCCCCCTACGAGCAGTACTTC. It codes for CASSSDRESPYEQYF. Full variable domain (missing parts from reference TRBV7-9 and TRBJ2-7): DTGVSQNPRHKITKRGQNVTFRCDPISEHNRLYWYRQTLGQGPEFLTYFQNEAQLEKSRLLSDRFSAERPKGSFSTLEIQRTEQGDSAMYLCASSSDRESPYEQYFGPGTRLTVT.

This clonotype came up many times. This chain links TRBV5-1 with TRBJ2-7; TRBD1 aligns across 7 bases. Germline V gene sequence: CDR1 SGHRS, CDR2 YFSETQ. The V and J ends lost 2 bases and 2 bases, in that order; junction bases with no gene match: 10. This CDR3 is built from 16 residues. The CDR3 loop is CASSLSGQPFPYEQYF. The CDR3 DNA follows: TGCGCCAGCAGCTTATCGGGACAGCCATTTCCCTACGAGCAGTACTTC.

This clonotype was found many times. The rearrangement joins TRBV20-1 to TRBJ2-7, with 11 bases that match TRBD2. Germline trimming cut 6 bases from V and 6 bases from J; bases unmatched to any gene: 7. There are 13 residues in the CDR3. From germline, CDR1 is DFQATT and CDR2 SNEGSKA (reference sequence). The CDR3 sequence is CSAPTSGTSEQYF. In nucleotides, the CDR3 is TGCAGTGCGCCGACTAGCGGGACCAGCGAGCAGTACTTC.

This clonotype has at least ten counts. The chain is built from TRBV2 and TRBJ1-1; TRBD1 might be the D (6 bases). This CDR3 region has 14 residues. Trimming removed 10 bases at V and 2 bases at J, with 17 bases between. In germline, CDR1 is SNHLY, CDR2 FYNNEI. CDR3 region: CATTGISFNTEAFF. The CDR3 region has the DNA TGTGCCACTACAGGGATATCATTTAACACTGAAGCTTTCTTT.

In its sample, this clonotype was seen a few times. This chain links TRBV18 with TRBJ1-5, with no clear D. Germline-derived CDR1 and CDR2 are KGHSH and LQKENI. The germline V and J ends were trimmed by 2 bases and 4 bases, with 15 bases remaining between them. The CDR3 has 16 residues. CDR3: CASSPSGRAMNQPQHF. The DNA for the CDR3 is TGTGCCAGCTCACCATCGGGCCGAGCAATGAATCAGCCCCAGCATTTT.

The chain carries TRBV4-1 and TRBJ1-2; a possible D gene is TRBD1 (6 bases). V lost 1 base and J 2 bases, leaving 11 bases between the germline ends. The CDR3 spans 15 residues. Germline values: CDR1 MGHRA, CDR2 YSYEKL. CDR3 protein: CASSQVSGTNYGYTF. The CDR3 region has the DNA TGCGCCAGCAGCCAAGTATCAGGGACAAACTATGGCTACACCTTC.

This chain joins TRBV20-1 and TRBJ2-7, with D uncertain. V lost 6 bases and J 5 bases, leaving 17 bases between the germline ends. Germline V gene sequence: CDR1 DFQATT, CDR2 SNEGSKA (reference sequence). The CDR3 is made up of 13 amino acids. Here the CDR3 reads CSALSTEHDEQYF. The DNA for the CDR3 is TGCAGTGCCCTCTCGACCGAGCACGACGAGCAGTACTTC.

Turning to this clonotype: This may arise from a read error, as a much more abundant clone is one base away. The V gene is TRBV5-4, the J gene TRBJ1-1; TRBD1 agrees at 7 bases. The germline V gene has CDR1 SGHNT and CDR2 YYREEE (reference sequence). The V gene end was trimmed by 6 bases and the J gene end by 0 bases; junction bases not matched to a gene: 2. This CDR3 spans 13 amino acids. CDR3 in amino acids: CASNGQVNTEAFF. The CDR3, as DNA: TGTGCCAGCAACGGACAGGTGAACACTGAAGCTTTCTTT. The entire variable domain, with the rest obtained from reference TRBV5-4 and TRBJ1-1, is as follows: ETGVTQSPTHLIKTRGQQVTLRCSSQSGHNTVSWYQQALGQGPQFIFQYYREEENGRGNFPPRFSGLQFPNYSSELNVNALELDDSALYLCASNGQVNTEAFFGQGTRLTVV.

The sample holds many counts of this clonotype. This chain links TRBV10-3 with TRBJ2-5; 11 bases line up with TRBD2. Germline-derived CDR1 and CDR2 are ENHRY and SYGVKD. The CDR3 contains 17 residues. The V and J ends lost 3 bases and 3 bases, in that order; junction bases with no gene match: 9. The CDR3 region has the DNA TGTGCCATCAGTGAACTAGCGGGAGTGATGGGCGAAGAGACCCAGTACTTC. Amino acid sequence: CAISELAGVMGEETQYF.